Each of the 27 T cell receptor beta chains below was sequenced from the same sample in a study of cytomegalovirus exposure and HLA in healthy donors. In the PCR, 60 Vbeta and 13 Jbeta primers were used. Measured with immunoSEQ multiplex PCR; TCRdb has only the in-frame clones, and not every one. The data contain about 140,000 clones, roughly 76% of them singletons. The specimen was PBMCs. The receptors stem from a female donor in good health and CMV-seronegative.

The rearrangement uses TRBV5-1 and TRBJ2-3; TRBD2 matches at 8 bases. Germline V gene sequence: CDR1 SGHRS, CDR2 YFSETQ. Trimming at V came to 6 bases and at J to 2 bases, leaving 11 bases not matched to a gene. The CDR3 has 16 residues. CDR3 sequence (DNA): TGCGCCAGCAAACCTCAAGCGGGAGTCTCCACAGATACGCAGTATTTT. Amino acids: CASKPQAGVSTDTQYF. Looking up the rest from reference TRBV5-1 and TRBJ2-3 gives the full variable domain: KAGVTQTPRYLIKTRGQQVTLSCSPISGHRSVSWYQQTPGQGLQFLFEYFSETQRNKGNFPGRFSGRQFSNSRSEMNVSTLELGDSALYLCASKPQAGVSTDTQYFGPGTRLTVL.

The genes are TRBV25-1 and TRBJ2-3; D might be TRBD2 (6 bases). The CDR3 totals 17 residues. CDR1 is MGHDK and CDR2 is SYGVNS in the germline V gene. With 1 base removed from V and 4 bases from J, the gap between germline ends came to 18 bases. CDR3 bases: TGTGCCAGCAGTGAATCCCATATAACGGGAGACCCAGATACGCAGTATTTT. Amino acids: CASSESHITGDPDTQYF.

The rearrangement joins TRBV6-5 to TRBJ2-7, with D unresolved. The CDR3 is 13 residues long. V was cut by 2 bases and J by 3 bases, with 8 bases left in between. Germline V gives CDR1 MNHEY, CDR2 SVGAGI. CDR3 nucleotides: TGTGCCAGCAGTTACGCCCCCGGCTACGAGCAGTACTTC. It encodes CASSYAPGYEQYF.

V and J are TRBV7-8 and TRBJ2-7; 10 bases align to TRBD1. The CDR3 runs 16 residues. The germline V gene encodes CDR1 SGHVS and CDR2 FQNEAQ. V gave up 5 bases and J gave up 2 bases; unmatched junction bases: 9. The CDR3 sequence is CASSNPRDRGPYEQYF. DNA of the CDR3: TGTGCCAGCAGCAACCCCCGGGACAGGGGACCCTACGAGCAGTACTTC. Based on the CDR3 plus reference TRBV7-8 and TRBJ2-7, the full variable domain is GAGVSQSPRYKVAKRGQDVALRCDPISGHVSLFWYQQALGQGPEFLTYFQNEAQLDKSGLPSDRFFAERPEGSVSTLKIQRTQQEDSAVYLCASSNPRDRGPYEQYFGPGTRLTVT.

The J gene is TRBJ1-2, the V gene TRBV9; no definite D call. V was pared by 0 bases and J by 4 bases, with 13 bases between. Germline V gene sequence: CDR1 SGDLS, CDR2 YYNGEE. CDR3 length equals 15 residues. CDR3 nucleotides: TGTGCCAGCAGCGTAGCACACGGGTCTGGCTATGGCTACACCTTC. Protein sequence: CASSVAHGSGYGYTF.

The chain has TRBV6-5 and TRBJ2-5, with unresolved D. Trimming removed 6 bases from V and 0 bases from J, with 11 bases in between. Germline values: CDR1 MNHEY, CDR2 SVGAGI. This CDR3 has 14 amino acids. CDR3 sequence reads: CASSHLANQETQYF. The CDR3 DNA reads TGTGCCAGCAGCCACCTGGCAAACCAAGAGACCCAGTACTTC.

The chain combines TRBV28 with TRBJ1-5, with D possibly being TRBD1 (5 bases). This CDR3 is 18 amino acids long. Trimming shortened V by 3 bases and J by 1 base, and 19 bases separated the two germline ends. Germline values: CDR1 MDHEN, CDR2 SYDVKM. CDR3 sequence reads: CASSFRGAEGLSNQPQHF. CDR3 nucleotide sequence: TGTGCCAGCAGTTTCCGTGGGGCTGAAGGGCTGAGCAATCAGCCCCAGCATTTT.

This clone has just a few counts. CDR3 loop: CASSQFNVGLGLGEAFF. The CDR3 DNA reads TGCGCCAGCAGCCAATTTAATGTGGGTTTGGGTCTAGGTGAAGCTTTCTTT. This chain uses TRBV4-1 with TRBJ1-1; D is unclear. CDR1 MGHRA and CDR2 YSYEKL come from the germline V gene. This CDR3 region has 17 residues. V gave up 2 bases and J gave up 7 bases, with 23 bases separating them.

V is TRBV7-2 and J is TRBJ2-7; the match to TRBD2 covers 7 bases. After removal of 4 bases from V and 6 bases from J, the junction contained 6 bases not matched to a gene. The CDR3 consists of 13 residues. Germline values: CDR1 SGHTA, CDR2 FQGNSA. The CDR3 DNA follows: TGTGCCAGCAGCTCCTGGGACTACTCCGAGCAGTACTTC. Amino acid sequence: CASSSWDYSEQYF.

This clone was counted a single time. The chain links TRBV28 to TRBJ2-1; TRBD1 agrees at 9 bases. Germline V gene sequence: CDR1 MDHEN, CDR2 SYDVKM. This CDR3 has 13 residues. Losses at the gene ends were 3 bases for V and 10 bases for J; bases not matched to a gene: 4. The CDR3 sequence is CASSFGDRVEQFF. CDR3 DNA: TGTGCCAGCAGTTTTGGGGACAGGGTAGAGCAGTTCTTC.

V gene TRBV5-1 combines with J gene TRBJ2-7; D may be TRBD2 (6 bases). This CDR3 is 14 amino acids long. V was cut by 3 bases and J by 2 bases, with 12 bases left in between. Germline V gene sequence: CDR1 SGHRS, CDR2 YFSETQ. The CDR3 nucleotides are TGCGCCAGCAGCTCCGGGACTGCAGCCTACGAGCAGTACTTC. It yields the protein CASSSGTAAYEQYF.

This clone was seen only a few times. The rearrangement uses TRBV5-8 and TRBJ2-7, with 7 positions matching TRBD2. This CDR3 spans 14 amino acids. V trimming: 0 bases; J trimming: 4 bases; junction bases outside the gene matches: 4. Germline CDR1 SGHTS, CDR2 YDEGEE. The CDR3 sequence: CASSLAPSGYEQYF. CDR3 nucleotides: TGTGCCAGCAGCTTGGCCCCTAGCGGATACGAGCAGTACTTC.

This chain joins TRBV6-6 and TRBJ2-7; TRBD2 might be the D (5 bases). V lost 2 bases and J lost 3, with 17 bases in between. CDR1 MNHNY and CDR2 SVGAGI come from the germline V gene (reference sequence). The length of the CDR3 is 16 residues. CDR3 in amino acids: CASSYRERDGDYEQYF. The CDR3 region has the DNA TGTGCCAGCAGTTACCGTGAACGGGATGGAGACTACGAGCAGTACTTC.

The rearrangement uses TRBV5-1 and TRBJ1-1, with TRBD1 identical over 7 bases. The CDR3 consists of 13 residues. The germline V gene encodes CDR1 SGHRS and CDR2 YFSETQ. Unmatched junction bases numbered 5, after V lost 4 bases and J lost 5 bases. Here the CDR3 DNA reads TGCGCCAGCAGCCGACAGGGTGAAACTGAAGCTTTCTTT. Translated, it gives CASSRQGETEAFF.

The chain joins TRBV6-1 to TRBJ1-1; a possible D gene is TRBD1 (5 bases). The CDR3 is 15 amino acids. Germline values: CDR1 MNHNS, CDR2 SASEGT. Trimming pared 5 bases from V and 5 bases from J, leaving 18 bases between. The CDR3 sequence: CASSMLGAENTEAFF. The CDR3 DNA reads TGTGCCAGCAGTATGTTAGGGGCTGAGAATACTGAAGCTTTCTTT.

The chain has TRBV11-2 and TRBJ1-2, with 9 nucleotides matching TRBD1. With V trimmed by 2 bases and J by 4 bases, 2 bases remained unmatched. Germline CDR1 SGHAT, CDR2 FQNNGV. The CDR3 consists of 14 residues. The CDR3 spells CASSLRTGVYGYTF. In DNA form, the CDR3 reads TGTGCCAGCAGCTTACGGACAGGGGTCTATGGCTACACCTTC.

This sequence joins TRBV5-6 and TRBJ2-6, with 9 positions matching TRBD1. Germline V gene sequence: CDR1 SGHDT, CDR2 YYEEEE. Trimming at V came to 2 bases and at J to 3 bases, leaving 6 bases not matched to a gene. The CDR3 contains 17 residues. The CDR3 DNA reads as TGTGCCAGCAGCTTCTGGACAGGGGATTATGGGGCCAACGTCCTGACTTTC. It translates to CASSFWTGDYGANVLTF.

This chain links TRBV6-5 with TRBJ1-1; TRBD1 might be the D (6 bases). The CDR3 runs to 14 residues. The germline gives CDR1 MNHEY, CDR2 SVGAGI. With 2 bases removed from V and 1 base from J, the gap between germline ends came to 8 bases. CDR3 protein: CASSYLDRNTEAFF. DNA for the CDR3: TGTGCCAGCAGTTACCTGGACAGGAACACTGAAGCTTTCTTT.

This clone occurred a few times. This chain joins TRBV2 and TRBJ2-3, with 13 bases identical to TRBD2. Trimming cost V 6 bases and J 5 bases; bases outside gene matches: 8. The V gene's germline CDR1 is SNHLY and CDR2 FYNNEI. The CDR3 is made up of 16 amino acids. CDR3 DNA sequence: TGTGCCAGCAGCGAGATACTAGCGGGAGGGGTAGATACGCAGTATTTT. The encoded protein is CASSEILAGGVDTQYF.

The chain uses TRBV5-1 and TRBJ2-1; possibly TRBD1 for D (5 bases). Germline assignment: CDR1 SGHRS and CDR2 YFSETQ. The V end lost 2 bases, the J end lost 2 bases, and 11 bases lay between the germline ends. The CDR3 has 15 amino acids. CDR3 sequence: CASSLGQGTYNEQFF. Here the CDR3 DNA reads TGCGCCAGCAGCTTAGGGCAGGGTACCTACAATGAGCAGTTCTTC.

V is TRBV10-2 and J is TRBJ2-1; D is perhaps TRBD2 (6 bases). CDR1 is WSHSY and CDR2 is SAAADI in the germline V gene. This CDR3 contains 17 residues. Trimming pared 3 bases from V and 5 bases from J, leaving 20 bases between. The CDR3 here is CASSDLLAGSNNNEQFF. The DNA for the CDR3 is TGCGCCAGCAGTGATTTGCTGGCGGGAAGTAATAACAATGAGCAGTTCTTC.

The chain combines TRBV18 with TRBJ2-3; TRBD2 aligns across 10 bases. This CDR3 spans 17 amino acids. Germline V gene sequence: CDR1 KGHSH, CDR2 LQKENI. With 3 bases clipped from V and 0 bases from J, the junction kept 6 bases outside the gene matches. CDR3 sequence: CASSPRGLAASTDTQYF. The CDR3 nucleotides are TGTGCCAGCTCACCGAGAGGACTAGCGGCTAGCACAGATACGCAGTATTTT.

This clone was observed a handful of times. The chain has TRBV29-1 and TRBJ1-1; 10 bases match TRBD1. The length of the CDR3 is 14 residues. Germline-derived CDR1 and CDR2 are SQVTM and ANQGSEA. The V gene end was trimmed by 6 bases and the J gene end by 4 bases; junction bases not matched to a gene: 8. The CDR3 here is CSVGQGDMSTEAFF. The CDR3 DNA reads TGCAGCGTAGGACAGGGGGATATGAGCACTGAAGCTTTCTTT. Full variable domain (remainder filled in from reference TRBV29-1 and TRBJ1-1): SAVISQKPSRDICQRGTSLTIQCQVDSQVTMMFWYRQQPGQSLTLIATANQGSEATYESGFVIDKFPISRPNLTFSTLTVSNMSPEDSSIYLCSVGQGDMSTEAFFGQGTRLTVV.

V gene TRBV4-1 combines with J gene TRBJ1-5; D may be TRBD1 (5 bases). Between the trimmed V and J ends, which lost 0 bases and 5 bases, there was a span of 14 bases. Germline loops: CDR1 MGHRA, CDR2 YSYEKL. The CDR3 extends over 16 amino acids. The CDR3: CASSQDQSGGDQPQHF. In DNA form, the CDR3 reads TGCGCCAGCAGCCAAGATCAAAGTGGGGGGGATCAGCCCCAGCATTTT.

The J gene is TRBJ2-7, the V gene TRBV9; D remains ambiguous. This CDR3 spans 15 amino acids. Trimming removed 0 bases from V and 1 base from J, with 11 bases in between. The V gene's germline CDR1 is SGDLS and CDR2 YYNGEE. CDR3 in DNA: TGTGCCAGCAGCGTAGGGGCCGTCTTATCCTACGAGCAGTACTTC. Translated: CASSVGAVLSYEQYF.

The chain has TRBV2 and TRBJ1-5; D remains unclear. The CDR3 covers 12 residues. Germline CDR1 and CDR2: SNHLY and FYNNEI. Trimming pared 6 bases from V and 6 bases from J, leaving 9 bases between. The CDR3 is CASSGFSQPQHF. Here the CDR3 DNA reads TGTGCCAGCAGCGGGTTCTCTCAGCCCCAGCATTTT.

The V gene is TRBV29-1, the J gene TRBJ2-7, with D perhaps TRBD2 (6 bases). Germline V gene lookup returns CDR1 SQVTM and CDR2 ANQGSEA. The CDR3 is 12 residues long. Trimming pared 1 base from V and 6 bases from J, leaving 10 bases between. The CDR3 nucleotides are TGCAGCGTTGAAGGACTAGACTCCGAGCAGTACTTC. Translated, it gives CSVEGLDSEQYF.